Listed here are 3 T cell receptor beta chains from one sample, sequenced in a study of T cells in Graves' hyperthyroidism and ophthalmopathy. There were TCR beta CDR3 regions amplified from RNA transcripts. First-round RT-PCR targeting the TCR CDR3 was performed with the HTBI primer set. A single record per CDR3 protein comes from TCRdb applying MiXCR to the multiplex PCR reads. This table holds around 250,000 distinct CDR3 sequences, approximately 14% found once. Sequencing was performed on blood. All receptors come from a middle-aged woman with Graves' hyperthyroidism that later progressed to Graves' ophthalmopathy.

This clonotype was seen ten or more times. The chain has TRBV6-6 and TRBJ1-4, with D tentatively TRBD1 (5 bases). The CDR3 contains 17 residues. V lost 0 bases, J lost 0 bases, and 11 bases lay in between. Germline CDR1 MNHNY, CDR2 SVGAGI (reference sequence). For the CDR3, the DNA is TGTGCCAGCAGTTACTCAGGGGCATTCACAACTAATGAAAAACTGTTTTTT. As protein: CASSYSGAFTTNEKLFF.

This clonotype qualifies as medium-sized. The chain couples TRBV7-9 to TRBJ2-1; D ambiguous. Germline V gene data show CDR1 as SEHNR and CDR2 as FQNEAQ (reference sequence). The germline V and J ends were trimmed by 1 base and 3 bases, with 7 bases remaining between them. CDR3 length: 14 amino acids. The chain's CDR3 is CASSLGDGYNEQFF. CDR3 in DNA: TGTGCCAGCAGCTTAGGAGACGGCTACAATGAGCAGTTCTTC.

The CDR3 loop reads CASSEYGQNTEAFF. Written as DNA, the CDR3 is TGTGCCAGCAGTGAATATGGACAGAACACTGAAGCTTTCTTT. The chain joins TRBV6-1 to TRBJ1-1; a possible D gene is TRBD1 (5 bases). The CDR3 spans 14 residues. With 2 bases removed from V and 1 base from J, the gap between germline ends came to 8 bases. Germline values: CDR1 MNHNS, CDR2 SASEGT.